This TCR beta chain comes out of a study of CD8+CD57+ T cells in acquired aplastic anemia. Points from the study as a whole: In common between the patients and the controls were around 29 CD8+ CDR3 sequences.

Flow cytometry had shown expanded CD8+CD57+ cells in the patients chosen for sequencing. Notes on this clonotype: Its antigen is undetermined.

Between the trimmed V and J ends, which lost 7 bases and 1 base, there was a span of 13 bases. The CDR3 is 14 amino acids. CDR1 is MGHDK and CDR2 is SYGVNS in the germline V gene. It was genomic DNA that served as the template for profiling TCR beta VDJ and CDR3. TCRdb redid the calling of the reads with MiXCR, one entry per CDR3 protein. Altogether hundreds of thousands of distinct CDR3 sequences are present, less than 35% being singletons, with the ten largest covering roughly 0.89%. This chain links TRBV25-1 with TRBJ1-1, with D maybe TRBD1 (5 bases). The specimen was sorted CD4+, CD8+, or CD8+CD57+ T cells (not recorded which) from PBMCs. The TCR was taken from a human donor with aplastic anemia. This chain's CDR3 is CASTDDRKNTEAFF. CDR3 DNA sequence: TGTGCCAGCACCGACGACAGAAAGAACACTGAAGCTTTCTTT.